There are a few counts of the clone carrying this T cell receptor (beta chain). The sample is drawn from a study of cytomegalovirus exposure and HLA in healthy donors. The PCR had 60 Vbeta and 13 Jbeta primers. Sequencing used immunoSEQ multiplex PCR; TCRdb keeps in-frame clones, though not all of them. Counted here are fewer than 85,000 clones, approximately 80% occurring once; the ten biggest clones make up around 3.5%. The CDR3 is 17 residues long. The sequenced sample consisted of PBMCs. This clonotype was sampled from a middle-aged man in good health and CMV-seronegative. V usage is TRBV21-1 and J usage is TRBJ1-6. TRBV21-1 is a known pseudogene. In nucleotides, the CDR3 is TGTGCCAGCAGCAAACCACCTGGAAGCTATGGAGGTCAGCCCCTCCACTTT. Translated: CASSKPPGSYGGQPLHF.